Sequencing of this T cell receptor beta chain was carried out in a study of blood T cell repertoires in COVID-19. This table comes from immunoSEQ multiplex PCR, and its TCRdb copy is limited to in-frame clones, with some not included. This sample yields some 320,000 clones, of which under 95% are seen a single time; 2.6% belongs to the top ten. The V end lost 6 bases, the J end lost 7 bases, and 21 bases lay between the germline ends. Per the germline V gene, CDR1 is LNHDA and CDR2 is SQIVND (reference sequence). This CDR3 spans 15 amino acids. All recovered Cohort 3 donors got two negative PCRs, got clearance, or saw symptom resolution.

The sample taken for sequencing was PBMCs or T cells enriched from blood (not recorded which). V usage is TRBV19 and J usage is TRBJ1-1, with D maybe TRBD1 (6 bases). The TCR originated in a man in his sixties who had recovered from COVID-19. In DNA form, the CDR3 reads TGTGCCAGTAGCCGACGGGCAGGGGTGGAGGATGAAGCTTTCTTT. Its protein is CASSRRAGVEDEAFF.